This T cell receptor (beta chain) came from a study of CD8 T cells in ankylosing spondylitis. Study results and caveats: Previous work reported some of these motif variants in the synovial fluid and blood of reactive arthritis.

This clonotype was seen ten or more times. Its target is not known. Germline V gene data show CDR1 as SQVTM and CDR2 as ANQGSEA. Trimming shortened V by 4 bases and J by 6 bases, and 10 bases separated the two germline ends. The CDR3 is 11 residues long. TCRdb reprocessed the 5' RACE reads via MiXCR and lists one record per CDR3 protein. The repertoire holds 200,000 or so distinct CDR3 sequences, with roughly 18% as singletons. Sequencing used blood, either unsorted or a sorted T cell fraction (not recorded which). J is TRBJ2-7 and V is TRBV29-1; D not resolved. This TCR was sampled from a male donor aged 5-30 years with ankylosing spondylitis or in good health (not recorded which). The DNA for the CDR3 is TGCAGCGTTGTGGTGCGACTCGAGCAGTACTTC. This gives the protein CSVVVRLEQYF.